Listed below are T cell receptor beta chains from one sample, sequenced in a study of T cells after yellow fever vaccination. From the 5' RACE reads, TCRdb called clonotypes with MiXCR, one entry per CDR3 protein. The table lists 350,000 to 450,000 distinct CDR3 sequences, around 20% of them singletons, with over 15% in the top ten. The material sequenced was PBMCs, taken before the yellow fever booster vaccination. The receptors derive from a man in his late teens or twenties who received the YFV17D yellow fever vaccine. Each CDR3 is given without its conserved first and last residue. The size entry is marked missing in some rows and otherwise reads once, few, many or a size class.

J gene: TRBJ1-1
V gene: TRBV20-1
clone size: few
CDR3 protein: SATEGDTEAF

J gene: TRBJ2-1
V gene: TRBV4-1
clone size: NA
CDR3 protein: ASSQEGVYNEQF

J gene: TRBJ1-5
V gene: TRBV6-1
clone size: few
CDR3 protein: ASSEAPRDQPQH

J gene: TRBJ2-7
V gene: TRBV5-1
clone size: many
CDR3 protein: ASSPGIGSSYEQY

J gene: TRBJ1-4
V gene: TRBV28
clone size: NA
CDR3 protein: ASSFAGSKNEKLF

J gene: TRBJ2-4
V gene: TRBV5-1
clone size: NA
CDR3 protein: ASNPGQGPAKNIQY

J gene: TRBJ1-5
V gene: TRBV4-1
clone size: NA
CDR3 protein: ASSQSIGKPQH

J gene: TRBJ2-1
V gene: TRBV11-2
clone size: NA
CDR3 protein: ASSFQRGGYNEQF

J gene: TRBJ1-1
V gene: TRBV4-1
clone size: NA
CDR3 protein: ASSQQRGNTEAF

J gene: TRBJ2-5
V gene: TRBV7-2
clone size: NA
CDR3 protein: ASSERGETQY

J gene: TRBJ2-3
V gene: TRBV4-3
clone size: NA
CDR3 protein: ASSQDPWTPTPY

J gene: TRBJ2-4
V gene: TRBV7-8
clone size: NA
CDR3 protein: ASSLGQPAKNIQY

J gene: TRBJ2-2
V gene: TRBV6-5
clone size: few
CDR3 protein: ASGVSTPTGELF

J gene: TRBJ2-3
V gene: TRBV5-1
clone size: NA
CDR3 protein: ASSLEGGGITDTQY

J gene: TRBJ2-2
V gene: TRBV6-5
clone size: NA
CDR3 protein: ASSYRQNTGELF

J gene: TRBJ1-3
V gene: TRBV7-6
clone size: few
CDR3 protein: ASTSTEPGNTIY